This T cell receptor beta chain was sequenced for a study of Graves' ophthalmopathy and Graves' hyperthyroidism. Transcripts of RNA were the source for amplifying TCR beta CDR3 regions. The first-round RT-PCR employed HTBI primers together with the Qiagen OneStep RT-PCR kit. A multiplex PCR was then performed as the second round. MiXCR, applied by TCRdb to the multiplex PCR reads, yields one record per CDR3 protein. Among around 50,000 distinct CDR3 sequences, around 45% were seen once, and the ten largest hold under 30%. Findings and caveats of the study: Prediction of ophthalmopathy progression reached roughly 70% sensitivity and approximately 74% specificity.

The CDR3 is made up of 15 amino acids. Looked up from germline, CDR1 is KGHDR and CDR2 is SFDVKD. The study enrolled ophthalmopathy donors with moderate-to-severe activity, CAS ≥3, NOSPECS ≥4 and duration under 3 months. Clinicians diagnosed using symptoms, serum thyroxine, TRAb, thyroid ultrasound and orbital computed tomography. Details on this clonotype: Its matching antigen is unknown. One junction end disagrees with the germline gene, perhaps due to a read error.

Sequenced material: peripheral blood. This TCR was sampled from an adult man with Graves' ophthalmopathy. This rearrangement joins TRBV24-1 to TRBJ1-5, with D possibly being TRBD1 (5 bases). DNA of the CDR3: TGTGCTACCAGAGATGAGAGGGGAGGCAATCAGCCCCAGCATTTT. Translating it yields CATRDERGGNQPQHF.